The 14 T cell receptor beta chains given below trace back to one sample, sequenced in a study of blood T cells in healthy people across ages. PCR was performed a second time for roughly 7 to 11 cycles using a sample-barcoded 5' primer and a J-beta primer mix. Each CDR3 protein gets one entry after TCRdb re-called the 5' RACE reads with MiXCR. In the table there are about 1.4 million distinct CDR3 sequences, 45% to 70% of which are singletons. The sequencing input was blood. Receptor source: a man younger than 35 in good health.

This clonotype showed up just a few times. The chain is built from TRBV4-1 and TRBJ2-5, with D possibly TRBD1 on 6 matching bases. Germline V CDR1 and CDR2: MGHRA, YSYEKL. The germline V and J ends were trimmed by 0 bases and 5 bases, with 16 bases remaining between them. The CDR3 extends over 16 amino acids. CDR3 loop: CASSQEGDTNRETQYF. CDR3 nucleotides: TGCGCCAGCAGCCAAGAGGGGGACACCAACCGGGAGACCCAGTACTTC.

The chain joins TRBV4-1 to TRBJ2-3; no definite D call. The CDR3 consists of 16 residues. Per the germline V gene, CDR1 is MGHRA and CDR2 is YSYEKL. Trimming stripped 4 bases from V and 0 bases from J, with 14 bases between. The CDR3 region has the DNA TGCGCCAGCAGCCGTTCAGGTTTTACTAGCACAGATACGCAGTATTTT. It translates to CASSRSGFTSTDTQYF.

This clonotype was seen a few times. CDR3 protein: CSVGFRFADNEKLFF. CDR3 coding DNA: TGCAGCGTTGGGTTCAGATTCGCGGATAATGAAAAACTGTTTTTT. This rearrangement joins TRBV29-1 to TRBJ1-4, with unresolved D. This CDR3 contains 15 residues. CDR1 is SQVTM and CDR2 is ANQGSEA in the germline V gene. With 4 bases removed from V and 4 bases from J, the gap between germline ends came to 16 bases.

The chain links TRBV19 to TRBJ1-2, with D possibly matching TRBD1 (5 bases). This CDR3 spans 15 amino acids. Germline lookup yields CDR1 LNHDA and CDR2 SQIVND (reference sequence). V lost 4 bases to trimming and J lost 5 bases, with 17 bases between them. The CDR3: CASSTRGGGEYGYTF. Here the CDR3 DNA reads TGTGCCAGTAGTACACGAGGCGGGGGAGAGTATGGCTACACCTTC.

The chain uses TRBV5-1 and TRBJ2-1; 7 nucleotides match TRBD2. CDR3 length: 14 amino acids. V gave up 4 bases and J gave up 1 base; unmatched junction bases: 2. The V gene's germline CDR1 is SGHRS and CDR2 YFSETQ. For the CDR3, the DNA is TGCGCCAGCAGCGCGGGGGAGTCCTACAATGAGCAGTTCTTC. The encoded protein is CASSAGESYNEQFF.

This chain joins TRBV27 and TRBJ1-4; no reliable D call. The CDR3 has 14 residues. V dropped 2 bases and J dropped 7 bases, with 11 bases sitting between them. CDR1 and CDR2 (germline): MNHEY, SMNVEV (reference sequence). CDR3 sequence (DNA): TGTGCCAGCAGTTTAGTCGGGTTGAGTGAAAAACTGTTTTTT. Amino acid sequence: CASSLVGLSEKLFF.

This clonotype was observed a handful of times. The V and J genes are TRBV6-5 and TRBJ1-2, with D possibly TRBD1 on 5 matching bases. Germline CDR1 MNHEY, CDR2 SVGAGI. This CDR3 spans 13 amino acids. With 6 bases removed from V and 2 bases from J, the gap between germline ends came to 10 bases. In DNA form, the CDR3 reads TGTGCCAGCAGGAGACAGCGGAACTATGGCTACACCTTC. Protein product: CASRRQRNYGYTF.

This chain uses TRBV2 with TRBJ2-1; 7 nucleotides line up with TRBD2. Germline CDR1 is SNHLY and CDR2 is FYNNEI. The CDR3 length is 12 residues. Unmatched junction bases numbered 1, after V lost 2 bases and J lost 9 bases. CDR3 nucleotides: TGTGCCAGCAGTGAAAAGCGGGGTGAGCAGTTCTTC. Residues: CASSEKRGEQFF.

The rearrangement links TRBV7-7 to TRBJ2-7; D is perhaps TRBD2 (6 bases). The J call is uncertain, as TRBJ2-5 better fits the DNA end. Germline V gives CDR1 SSHAT, CDR2 FNYEAQ (reference sequence). This CDR3 contains 13 residues. The CDR3 loop is CASSERGGETQYF. CDR3 coding DNA: TGTGCCAGCAGCGAACGAGGAGGGGAGACCCAGTACTTC.

In nucleotides, the CDR3 is TGTGCCAGCAGAAGGGACTACCAGAGCACAGATACGCAGTATTTT. Its protein is CASRRDYQSTDTQYF. The rearrangement links TRBV5-4 to TRBJ2-3, with 7 bases fitting TRBD2. CDR3 size: 15 residues. Germline V CDR1 and CDR2: SGHNT, YYREEE (reference sequence). V trimming: 5 bases; J trimming: 0 bases; junction bases outside the gene matches: 6. The full variable domain, its missing parts supplied by reference TRBV5-4 and TRBJ2-3, is ETGVTQSPTHLIKTRGQQVTLRCSSQSGHNTVSWYQQALGQGPQFIFQYYREEENGRGNFPPRFSGLQFPNYSSELNVNALELDDSALYLCASRRDYQSTDTQYFGPGTRLTVL.

This sequence joins TRBV11-2 and TRBJ1-2; possible D gene TRBD1, 5 bases. The V end lost 2 bases, the J end lost 7 bases, and 14 bases lay between the germline ends. The germline V gene has CDR1 SGHAT and CDR2 FQNNGV. CDR3 size: 14 residues. The CDR3 sequence: CASSLPRWGGGYTF. In DNA, the CDR3 is TGTGCCAGCAGCTTACCTAGATGGGGGGGTGGCTACACCTTC.

V and J are TRBV6-1 and TRBJ2-7; D call uncertain. V was pared by 0 bases and J by 4 bases, with 7 bases between. The germline gives CDR1 MNHNS, CDR2 SASEGT. The CDR3 has 13 residues. Here the CDR3 DNA reads TGTGCCAGCAGTGAAGCAACCTATTACGAGCAGTACTTC. Amino acid sequence: CASSEATYYEQYF.

The rearrangement joins TRBV29-1 to TRBJ1-5, with 8 bases matching TRBD1. Trimming cost V 5 bases and J 2 bases; bases outside gene matches: 5. Per the germline V gene, CDR1 is SQVTM and CDR2 is ANQGSEA. The CDR3 has 14 residues. DNA for the CDR3: TGCAGCGTTCTACAGGGGGAGGGCAATCAGCCCCAGCATTTT. Protein: CSVLQGEGNQPQHF. Combining the CDR3 with reference TRBV29-1 and TRBJ1-5 gives the whole variable domain SAVISQKPSRDICQRGTSLTIQCQVDSQVTMMFWYRQQPGQSLTLIATANQGSEATYESGFVIDKFPISRPNLTFSTLTVSNMSPEDSSIYLCSVLQGEGNQPQHFGDGTRLSIL.

This clonotype has just a few counts. The rearrangement links TRBV12-3 or TRBV12-4 to TRBJ2-1, with unresolved D. V gave up 3 bases and J gave up 10 bases, with 7 bases separating them. The length of the CDR3 is 11 residues. The DNA of the CDR3 is TGTGCCAGCAGTTTTAGGGTCGAGCAGTTCTTC. Amino acid sequence: CASSFRVEQFF.